This TCR beta chain was sequenced for a study of T-cell memory formation after mild COVID-19. Study details: Each donor largely had its own TCR clusters.

Constant-segment primers and 5'RACE yielded cDNA libraries for TCR alpha and TCR beta, each carrying sample barcodes and UMIs. TCRdb recomputed calls from the 5' RACE reads with MiXCR, one row per CDR3 protein. The sample comprises some 450,000 distinct CDR3 sequences, approximately 18% of which are singletons, and around a fifth rests with the top ten. This CDR3 comprises 14 residues. Trimming stripped 5 bases from V and 2 bases from J, with 13 bases between. Per the germline V gene, CDR1 is SGHRS and CDR2 is YFSETQ. This clonotype showed up many times. This clonotype was sampled from a man aged 18 to 30 who had mild COVID-19 (a few samples of this study predate the infection). Cell type and time point are not known. What was sequenced was PBMCs or a T cell subset sorted from them (not recorded which). The J gene is TRBJ2-5, the V gene TRBV5-1, with D perhaps assigned TRBD1 or TRBD2 (5 bases each). The CDR3 coding sequence is TGCGCCAGCAGAGTGGGGGAAACTCAAGAGACCCAGTACTTC. Translation gives CASRVGETQETQYF.